This T cell receptor (beta chain) was retrieved from a study of vaccination and CD4 T cells after COVID-19 (dated by TCRdb to 2021 to 2024). In terms of the full investigation: SARS-CoV-2 positivity had been established in the convalescent patients by nasal swab PCR, and mild disease was recorded in several of these patients and severe disease in one. For stimulating the cultures, overlapping spike peptide pools were used, derived from SARS-CoV-2 as well as from the common cold coronaviruses HCoV-NL63, HCoV-OC43 and HCoV-229E. As controls, cultures received a CEFX viral epitope pool (the positive control), an HIV-1 Nef peptide pool (the negative control), or no peptide at all. The convalescent cohort included six males and four females, with two Hispanic individuals, seven Caucasians, two Asians and one multiracial person. In 10 COVID-19 convalescent patients and several infection-naive healthy vaccine recipients, the spike-specific CD4+ TCR repertoire before mRNA vaccination was compared with the repertoire after mRNA vaccination. Post-vaccine blood samples were obtained a median of around 74 days after the second vaccine dose, with a range of about 12 to 241 days. Each participant got two doses of either the Pfizer-BioNTech BNT162b2 vaccine (n=8) or the Moderna mRNA-1273 vaccine (n=2). Post-COVID blood samples from convalescent patients were collected a median of about 100 days after diagnosis, with a range of about 35 to 161 days.

Per the publication, the treatment or condition label means: roughly ten-day PBMC culture with coronavirus spike peptide pools or control peptides (ViraFEST assay). To expand antigen-specific T cells with peptide pools and then pick out the expanded clonotypes through TCR sequencing, the study relied on the ViraFEST assay. Positive SARS-CoV-2 PCR tests in the convalescent patients dated from March to December 2020, before Alpha, Beta and Delta variants emerged in the United States. Each well held 2.2 million or so PBMCs cultured with around 10 ug/ml peptide pools in IMDM containing approximately 4.8% human AB serum and roughly 10 IU/ml IL-2. On days 3 and 7, half of the culture medium was replaced with fresh IL-2-containing medium. CD4+ T cells were isolated after around 11 days of culture through negative selection using the EasySep CD4+ T cell isolation kit. Ficoll-Paque Plus gradient centrifugation was used to isolate PBMCs from whole blood, and the isolated PBMCs were then either used fresh or cryopreserved at -140C. Each culture condition was generally run in triplicate wells.

Findings and caveats that apply to the study as a whole: An increase in the median number of SARS-CoV-2-reactive clonotypes from approximately 20 after infection to roughly 39 after vaccination was observed, but the change was not found to be significant. In convalescent patients, nearly all vaccine-specific clones (304 of 307) were found to be mono-reactive for SARS-CoV-2 spike rather than cross-reactive with common cold coronaviruses. Relatively few convalescent patients were included in the study, and early timepoints after natural infection were not analyzed. Among the post-vaccine SARS-CoV-2-reactive clones in convalescent patients, a median 86.3% showed up only after vaccination, which suggests vaccine-specific priming.

CDR1 DFQATT and CDR2 SNEGSKA were looked up in the germline V gene (reference sequence). Including cysteine and phenylalanine, the CDR3 has 15 amino acids. CDR3 DNA only is kept here, 45 bases in frame from base 1. V drops 0 bases and J drops 1 base, leaving 13 bases in between. Library method: PCR. TCR sequencing of DNA from cultured CD4+ T cells used the Oncomine TCR Beta short-read assay at the Johns Hopkins FTIC core. The QIAamp micro DNA kit was used to extract genomic DNA from the cultured CD4+ T cells. Oncomine TCR Beta libraries from cultured CD4+ T cells were pooled with unique dual indexes and sequenced on an Illumina iSeq 100. As for the original processing: Non-productive sequences were removed, and CDR3s that did not start with C, did not end with F or W, or were shorter than 7 amino acids were discarded. Antigen-specific clonotypes were identified using the MANAFEST web application through comparison of peptide-stimulated wells with reference and other culture wells. For a clone to be called positive, the clone needed an FDR below 0.05, an odds ratio above 5, and a productive frequency above 0.1% in at least two of three replicate wells. Cross-reactive clonotypes were defined as significantly expanded in both SARS-CoV-2 spike wells and at least one common cold coronavirus spike condition. CDR3 homology was assessed with Levenshtein distances (stringdist) and unrooted phylogenetic trees (ape) in R version 3.6.1. TCRdb trimmed the raw reads at Q25, called clones with MiXCR and kept productive beta chains. CDR3 protein sequences are deduplicated, and each keeps its most common genes and DNA. It is TCRdb's table, rather than the study itself, that gives the V and J calls and clone size. The sample table holds about 7,100 distinct CDR3 sequences, of which roughly 73% were seen once. Approximately 15% of the sample lies in the top ten.

On this clonotype: Its antigen is not yet known. One base away there is no much larger clone; base qualities are not given.

The sequence was obtained from a human donor who had recovered from COVID-19. Sequencing input: CD4+ T cells from blood, cultured in vitro. The chain is assembled from TRBV20-1 and TRBJ2-7; the D region possibly corresponds to TRBD1 (6 bases align). The CDR3 reads CSARDHRTASYEQYF. At the DNA level, the sequence is TGCAGTGCTAGAGATCACAGGACAGCTTCCTACGAGCAGTACTTC.